Presented here are 24 T cell receptor beta chains from one specimen sequenced in a study of blood T cell repertoires in COVID-19 (dated by TCRdb to 2018 to 2020). The library was prepared using the immunoSEQ multiplex PCR assay. Sourced from immuneACCESS, this table was stored by TCRdb with only in-frame sequences that have V and J called. A share of the clones is absent; for the studies checked, an unresolved V gene accounts for under half, and the remainder has no known explanation. The sample table lists approximately 170,000 clones, 79% of them with a count of one. Of the sample, 15% to 20% falls within the top ten clones. The specimen was PBMCs or T cells enriched from blood (not recorded which). These receptors all come from a woman in her 70s in a cohort exposed to, infected with or recovered from COVID-19 (not recorded which).

The V gene is TRBV3-1 (or the pseudogene TRBV3-2), the J gene TRBJ1-2, with a tentative D call TRBD1 (6 bases). The length of the CDR3 is 15 residues. Per germline, CDR1 LGHDT and CDR2 YNNKEL (reference sequence). The V end lost 3 bases, the J end lost 4 bases, and 15 bases lay between the germline ends. This CDR3 reads CASSQGTGSSYGYTF. The CDR3 DNA sequence: TGTGCCAGCAGCCAGGGTACAGGGAGCTCCTATGGCTACACCTTC.

This clone has a single count. In DNA form, the CDR3 reads TGTGCCAGCTCATCCAGACTTAGTCAGCCCCAGCATTTT. This codes for CASSSRLSQPQHF. V and J are TRBV18 and TRBJ1-5; no firm D call. V gave up 5 bases and J gave up 6 bases, with 11 bases separating them. This CDR3 is 13 amino acids long. Per germline, CDR1 KGHSH and CDR2 LQKENI.

The chain couples TRBV19 to TRBJ1-2, with 7 nucleotides matching TRBD1. This CDR3 comprises 15 residues. CDR1 is LNHDA and CDR2 is SQIVND in the germline V gene (reference sequence). V lost 7 bases and J lost 3; bases outside the gene matches: 11. The CDR3 loop is CASTDRDSGDYGYTF. CDR3 nucleotide sequence: TGTGCCAGTACCGACAGGGATTCGGGGGACTATGGCTACACCTTC.

The V call is TRBV28, the J call TRBJ1-2, with D possibly TRBD1 on 6 matching bases. V lost 6 bases, J lost 7 bases, and 24 bases lay in between. This CDR3 is built from 16 residues. CDR1 and CDR2 (germline): MDHEN, SYDVKM. The CDR3 is CASSTLIQAGARGYTF. In nucleotides, the CDR3 is TGTGCCAGCAGCACCCTAATCCAGGCGGGGGCGCGTGGCTACACCTTC.

The V call is TRBV7-6, the J call TRBJ2-5, with 11 bases identical to TRBD2. Germline CDR1 SGHVS, CDR2 FNYEAQ. This CDR3 spans 21 amino acids. V lost 5 bases to trimming and J lost 5 bases; unmatched junction nucleotides: 25. CDR3 DNA sequence: TGTGCCAGCAGCCCTTCTCATCCCAAGGGACTAGCGGCTCCCAGGCGGGAGACCCAGTACTTC. Translated, it gives CASSPSHPKGLAAPRRETQYF.

The CDR3 loop is CASSQAGPGQPQHF. Here the CDR3 DNA reads TGTGCCAGCAGCCAAGCCGGGCCGGGGCAGCCCCAGCATTTT. The chain links TRBV14 to TRBJ1-5, with no clear D. V lost 1 base to trimming and J lost 7 bases, with 11 bases between them. There are 14 residues in the CDR3. From germline, CDR1 is SGHDN and CDR2 FVKESK. Looking up the rest from reference TRBV14 and TRBJ1-5 gives the full variable domain: EAGVTQFPSHSVIEKGQTVTLRCDPISGHDNLYWYRRVMGKEIKFLLHFVKESKQDESGMPNNRFLAERTGGTYSTLKVQPAELEDSGVYFCASSQAGPGQPQHFGDGTRLSIL.

V usage is TRBV10-3 and J usage is TRBJ1-6, with TRBD1 matching over 7 bases. In germline, CDR1 is ENHRY, CDR2 SYGVKD. This CDR3 has 13 residues. V lost 8 bases to trimming and J lost 5 bases; unmatched junction nucleotides: 3. The CDR3 region is CAIGDRNNSPLHF. CDR3 nucleotides: TGTGCCATCGGGGACAGAAATAATTCACCCCTCCACTTT.

The rearrangement joins TRBV28 to TRBJ2-3; the match to TRBD1 covers 11 bases. J lost 4 bases, V lost 4 bases, and 7 bases had no gene match. Germline CDR1 reads MDHEN; CDR2 reads SYDVKM. The CDR3 is 16 residues long. In nucleotides, the CDR3 is TGTGCCAGCAGTTCGGGCAGGACAGGGGGCGCAGATACGCAGTATTTT. Protein sequence: CASSSGRTGGADTQYF.

The rearrangement joins TRBV5-8 to TRBJ1-3; D gene unclear. Germline assignment: CDR1 SGHTS and CDR2 YDEGEE. The CDR3 extends over 12 amino acids. Between the trimmed V and J ends, which lost 2 bases and 7 bases, there was a span of 7 bases. CDR3 sequence: CASSFPRNTIYF. In DNA, the CDR3 is TGTGCCAGCAGCTTCCCCAGGAACACCATATATTTT.

This clone was observed once. The CDR3 DNA reads as TGTGCCAGCAGTTCCCTGACTAGCTTTGAGCAGTACTTC. Translated: CASSSLTSFEQYF. V gene TRBV27 combines with J gene TRBJ2-7; 7 nucleotides match TRBD2. V shed 4 bases and J 7 bases; nucleotides not matched to a gene: 7. The CDR3 contains 13 residues. Germline V gene lookup returns CDR1 MNHEY and CDR2 SMNVEV (reference sequence).

The chain is built from TRBV29-1 and TRBJ2-1; D may be TRBD2 (6 bases). Germline loops: CDR1 SQVTM, CDR2 ANQGSEA. The CDR3 loop spans 12 amino acids. Trimming shortened V by 4 bases and J by 5 bases, and 9 bases separated the two germline ends. CDR3 coding DNA: TGCAGCGTTGGGTGGGGGGACAATGAGCAGTTCTTC. Encoded protein: CSVGWGDNEQFF.

V gene TRBV5-6 combines with J gene TRBJ1-5; D remains unclear. The V gene lost 2 bases and the J gene lost 2 bases, with 5 bases spanning the gap. The germline V gene has CDR1 SGHDT and CDR2 YYEEEE. CDR3 length: 13 amino acids. The CDR3 here is CASSLTGNQPQHF. The CDR3 DNA is TGTGCCAGCAGCTTAACAGGCAATCAGCCCCAGCATTTT.

The rearrangement joins TRBV6-1 to TRBJ1-5; D possibly corresponds to TRBD1 (5 bases). Trimming took 2 bases from V and 7 from J, leaving 15 bases between them. Germline CDR1 reads MNHNS; CDR2 reads SASEGT. This CDR3 has 15 residues. The CDR3 here is CASSERGLGGQPQHF. The CDR3 DNA sequence: TGTGCCAGCAGTGAACGGGGCCTGGGGGGACAGCCCCAGCATTTT.

This rearrangement joins TRBV19 to TRBJ2-7; 7 bases map to TRBD2. The CDR3 loop spans 16 amino acids. The V gene's germline CDR1 is LNHDA and CDR2 SQIVND (reference sequence). V was clipped by 3 bases and J by 1 base; unmatched bases: 9. CDR3 coding DNA: TGTGCCAGTAGTATCCAGGGCGGGGGTAAGTCCTACGAGCAGTACTTC. Translation gives CASSIQGGGKSYEQYF.

This chain joins TRBV2 and TRBJ2-7, with D uncertain. Germline CDR1 reads SNHLY; CDR2 reads FYNNEI. The CDR3 covers 12 residues. V was pared by 5 bases and J by 5 bases, with 10 bases between. CDR3 sequence reads: CASSMSIHEQYF. The CDR3 bases are TGTGCCAGCAGTATGAGTATCCACGAGCAGTACTTC.

This chain links TRBV28 with TRBJ2-5, with D possibly TRBD2 on 5 matching bases. The CDR3 spans 13 residues. Per the germline V gene, CDR1 is MDHEN and CDR2 is SYDVKM. The V and J ends lost 2 bases and 10 bases respectively, with 14 bases between them. The CDR3 nucleotides are TGTGCCAGCAGTTTAGGTTCGGGGAGAATCCAGTACTTC. Protein sequence: CASSLGSGRIQYF.

This clone has a single count. V gene TRBV18 combines with J gene TRBJ2-5; 13 positions agree with TRBD2. Germline V lookup: CDR1 KGHSH, CDR2 LQKENI. Trimming removed 9 bases from V and 5 bases from J; junction bases left unmatched: 6. The CDR3 is 14 amino acids. The CDR3 sequence is CASRTSGSRETQYF. The CDR3 DNA sequence: TGTGCCAGTCGGACTAGCGGGAGTAGGGAGACCCAGTACTTC.

V gene TRBV6-5 combines with J gene TRBJ2-1; 8 positions match TRBD2. V trimming: 0 bases; J trimming: 11 bases; junction bases outside the gene matches: 9. The length of the CDR3 is 15 residues. Germline V gene lookup returns CDR1 MNHEY and CDR2 SVGAGI. The CDR3 DNA follows: TGTGCCAGCAGTTACTCGATTAAGAGCGGGAGCCAGCAGTTCTTC. It yields the protein CASSYSIKSGSQQFF.

The rearrangement links TRBV27 to TRBJ1-6; 7 bases agree with TRBD1. With 6 bases clipped from V and 3 bases from J, the junction kept 5 bases outside the gene matches. Germline CDR1 MNHEY, CDR2 SMNVEV (reference sequence). The CDR3 has 15 amino acids. The chain's CDR3 is CASRQGNNYNSPLHF. CDR3 in DNA: TGTGCCAGCAGACAGGGGAACAACTATAATTCACCCCTCCACTTT.

J is TRBJ2-2 and V is TRBV9, with D tentatively TRBD1 (8 bases). The V and J ends lost 3 bases and 1 base respectively, with 13 bases between them. The length of the CDR3 is 16 residues. CDR1 is SGDLS, CDR2 YYNGEE, per germline. This CDR3 is CASSATGGVNTGELFF. DNA of the CDR3: TGTGCCAGCAGCGCCACAGGGGGGGTGAACACCGGGGAGCTGTTTTTT. Full variable domain (rest looked up from reference TRBV9 and TRBJ2-2): DSGVTQTPKHLITATGQRVTLRCSPRSGDLSVYWYQQSLDQGLQFLIQYYNGEERAKGNILERFSAQQFPDLHSELNLSSLELGDSALYFCASSATGGVNTGELFFGEGSRLTVL.

The chain has TRBV7-9 and TRBJ2-7, with 9 bases that match TRBD2. The CDR3 extends over 14 amino acids. Germline values: CDR1 SEHNR, CDR2 FQNEAQ (reference sequence). With 5 bases clipped from V and 7 bases from J, the junction kept 9 bases outside the gene matches. The CDR3 bases are TGTGCCAGCAGCCTTAGCGGGAGCGGGCAGGAGCAGTACTTC. Translating gives CASSLSGSGQEQYF.

The V and J genes are TRBV19 and TRBJ1-2; D is unresolved. The germline V gene has CDR1 LNHDA and CDR2 SQIVND (reference sequence). The CDR3 is 14 amino acids. The ends were cut back, 5 bases at V and 2 bases at J, with 12 bases in the middle. CDR3: CASSPARENYGYTF. The CDR3 region has the DNA TGTGCCAGTAGTCCCGCTAGGGAGAACTATGGCTACACCTTC.

The chain carries TRBV7-6 and TRBJ1-2; perhaps TRBD1 as D (6 bases). Germline V gene data show CDR1 as SGHVS and CDR2 as FNYEAQ. The CDR3 contains 18 residues. Trimming stripped 2 bases from V and 4 bases from J, with 23 bases between. The CDR3 DNA follows: TGTGCCAGCAGCTTATCTCCCGGGACAACCCGGTGGAGCTATGGCTACACCTTC. This encodes CASSLSPGTTRWSYGYTF.

The V call is TRBV13, the J call TRBJ2-7, with TRBD2 matching over 8 bases. Germline assignment: CDR1 PRHDT and CDR2 FYEKMQ (reference sequence). This CDR3 spans 16 amino acids. V lost 3 bases, J lost 0 bases, and 7 bases stayed unmatched. The CDR3 DNA sequence: TGTGCCAGCAGCTTGGAGGATAGCGGGACCTCCTACGAGCAGTACTTC. Amino acids: CASSLEDSGTSYEQYF.